This T cell receptor beta chain was recovered during a study of OX40 agonist ivuxolimab in advanced cancers. Study at large: Head and neck, renal cell, melanoma or hepatocellular carcinoma were the cancers that dose-escalation patients had. Whole-study results and caveats: Specificity for antigen went undetermined in the expanded peripheral T cells.

With regard to this clone: Its cognate antigen is unknown.

Using immunoSEQ multiplex PCR, the repertoire was profiled, and TCRdb retains in-frame clones only, with some absent. The sample has about 25,000 clones; about 86% are singletons. CDR1 and CDR2 from the germline V gene are SEHNR and FQNEAQ (reference sequence). V lost 1 base, J lost 7 bases, and 7 bases lay in between. The length of the CDR3 is 12 residues. This sequence was found in an adult with an advanced solid tumor such as melanoma, head and neck, liver or kidney cancer. The chain carries TRBV7-9 and TRBJ1-1, with D hard to call. The sample here was CD4+ or CD8+ T cells sorted from blood, taken in a trial of the OX40 agonist ivuxolimab. The CDR3: CASSLVAREAFF. Here the CDR3 DNA reads TGTGCCAGCAGCTTAGTGGCTCGTGAAGCTTTCTTT.